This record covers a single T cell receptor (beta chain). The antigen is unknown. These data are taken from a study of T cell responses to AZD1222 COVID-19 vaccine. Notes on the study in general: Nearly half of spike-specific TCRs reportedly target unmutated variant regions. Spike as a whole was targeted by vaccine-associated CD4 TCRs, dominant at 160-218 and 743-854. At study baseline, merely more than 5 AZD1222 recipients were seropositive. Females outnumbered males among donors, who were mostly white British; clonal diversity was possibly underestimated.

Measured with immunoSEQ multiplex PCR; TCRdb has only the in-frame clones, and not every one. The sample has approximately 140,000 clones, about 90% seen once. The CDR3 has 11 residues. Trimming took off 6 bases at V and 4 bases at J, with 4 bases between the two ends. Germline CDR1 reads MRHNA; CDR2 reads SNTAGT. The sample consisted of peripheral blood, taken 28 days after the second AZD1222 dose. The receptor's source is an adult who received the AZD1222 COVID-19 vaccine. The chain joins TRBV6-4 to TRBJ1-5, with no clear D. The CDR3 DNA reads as TGTGCCAGCAGCGTAAATCAGCCCCAGCATTTT. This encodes CASSVNQPQHF.